The 31 T cell receptor beta chains below come from one sample, sequenced in a study of T cells in Graves' hyperthyroidism and ophthalmopathy. The TCR beta CDR3 regions underwent amplification using RNA transcripts as the source. During a first-round RT-PCR of the TCR CDR3, the HTBI primer set was used. TCRdb independently ran MiXCR on the multiplex PCR reads; one entry per CDR3 protein. Here the sample spans about half a million distinct CDR3 sequences, 15% to 20% being singletons. The sample comprised blood. These receptors all come from a woman in her twenties or thirties with Graves' ophthalmopathy.

This rearrangement joins TRBV4-3 to TRBJ2-7, with D possibly TRBD2 on 6 matching bases. Germline CDR1 is LGHNA and CDR2 is YSLEER. This CDR3 comprises 15 residues. V was pared by 1 base and J by 3 bases, with 13 bases between. CDR3 sequence reads: CASSQVSGVGYEQYF. The CDR3 DNA reads TGCGCCAGCAGCCAAGTATCGGGGGTTGGCTACGAGCAGTACTTC.

This clonotype came up many times. This chain links TRBV7-8 with TRBJ2-5, with 15 bases that match TRBD2. This CDR3 contains 16 residues. Trimming removed 5 bases from V and 5 bases from J; junction bases left unmatched: 6. Germline V gene sequence: CDR1 SGHVS, CDR2 FQNEAQ. The CDR3 sequence: CASSVGLAGGLETQYF. For the CDR3, the DNA is TGTGCCAGCAGCGTCGGACTAGCGGGAGGGTTGGAGACCCAGTACTTC.

The table lists this clonotype with many counts. The V call is TRBV12-3 or TRBV12-4, the J call TRBJ2-7; D might be TRBD1 or TRBD2, each matching 6 bases. There are 15 residues in the CDR3. Trimming pared 6 bases from V and 1 base from J, leaving 16 bases between. The CDR3 DNA sequence: TGTGCCAGCAGATCAAGGGGGGCACGATCCTACGAGCAGTACTTC. It yields the protein CASRSRGARSYEQYF.

This clonotype was seen a handful of times. The chain carries TRBV19 and TRBJ2-1, with D perhaps matching TRBD1 (5 bases). Looked up from germline, CDR1 is LNHDA and CDR2 is SQIVND (reference sequence). V was pared by 5 bases and J by 4 bases, with 15 bases between. This CDR3 region has 15 residues. CDR3 loop: CASSYRRQTYNEQFF. The CDR3 bases are TGTGCCAGTAGTTATCGGAGACAGACTTACAATGAGCAGTTCTTC.

This clonotype was seen repeatedly, ten times or more. V is TRBV2 and J is TRBJ2-7, with D maybe TRBD2 (6 bases). The length of the CDR3 is 18 residues. V gave up 7 bases and J gave up 4 bases, with 29 bases separating them. In germline, CDR1 is SNHLY, CDR2 FYNNEI. The CDR3 DNA is TGTGCCAGCACCGGGGGTCTTATCTTACGGCGGATCGGTTACGAGCAGTACTTC. Its translation: CASTGGLILRRIGYEQYF.

The V call is TRBV6-1, the J call TRBJ2-1, with 8 bases lining up with TRBD2. The CDR3 runs 16 residues. The J segment lost 5 bases and the V segment lost 7 bases, leaving 13 bases of the junction unmatched. CDR1 and CDR2 from the germline V gene are MNHNS and SASEGT. The CDR3 sequence is CASTSLAGSGDNEQFF. In DNA, the CDR3 is TGTGCCAGCACTTCCCTAGCGGGTTCGGGGGACAATGAGCAGTTCTTC.

This clonotype was found a few times. This chain links TRBV7-3 with TRBJ2-2, with D perhaps matching TRBD2 (5 bases). Trimming cost V 2 bases and J 4 bases, with 11 bases left between them. In germline, CDR1 is SGHTA, CDR2 FQGTGA. The CDR3 consists of 15 residues. Written as DNA, the CDR3 is TGTGCCAGCAGCTTACCGGGGTCGCCCACCGGGGAGCTGTTTTTT. Amino acids: CASSLPGSPTGELFF.

This clonotype was found many times. This sequence joins TRBV7-2 and TRBJ2-5; weak D call: TRBD2 (6 bases). Trimming cost V 3 bases and J 3 bases, with 17 bases left between them. CDR3 length equals 16 residues. Per the germline V gene, CDR1 is SGHTA and CDR2 is FQGNSA. The CDR3 loop is CASSFGTGSLKETQYF. CDR3 bases: TGTGCCAGCAGCTTCGGGACTGGATCCTTGAAAGAGACCCAGTACTTC. Combining the CDR3 with reference TRBV7-2 and TRBJ2-5 gives the whole variable domain GAGVSQSPSNKVTEKGKDVELRCDPISGHTALYWYRQSLGQGLEFLIYFQGNSAPDKSGLPSDRFSAERTGGSVSTLTIQRTQQEDSAVYLCASSFGTGSLKETQYFGPGTRLLVL.

This clonotype was recorded many times. The genes are TRBV20-1 and TRBJ2-1, with D hard to call. The germline V gene has CDR1 DFQATT and CDR2 SNEGSKA (reference sequence). Trimming stripped 7 bases from V and 4 bases from J, with 8 bases between. The CDR3 is made up of 11 amino acids. In nucleotides, the CDR3 is TGCAGTGTTGAGGTTTACAATGAGCAGTTCTTC. Translated: CSVEVYNEQFF.

This clonotype was counted many times. This chain joins TRBV18 and TRBJ2-1; no reliable D call. CDR3 length: 12 amino acids. From germline, CDR1 is KGHSH and CDR2 LQKENI. V lost 3 bases to trimming and J lost 7 bases, with 7 bases between them. This CDR3 is CASSPTHNEQFF. DNA for the CDR3: TGTGCCAGCTCACCTACCCATAATGAGCAGTTCTTC.

This clonotype has just a few counts. One end of the junction does not line up with germline, which may come from a read error. The chain employs TRBV7-9 and TRBJ1-2, with TRBD1 as a possible D gene (5 bases). Per germline, CDR1 SEHNR and CDR2 FQNEAQ (reference sequence). This CDR3 region has 13 residues. The CDR3 spells CASSLARQFGFTF. In DNA, the CDR3 is TGTGCCAGCAGCTTAGCTAGACAGTTCGGCTTCACCTTC.

This clonotype was detected many times. One end of the junction varies from germline; a read error may be responsible. The chain is built from TRBV7-2 and TRBJ2-7; 9 positions agree with TRBD1. This CDR3 has 13 amino acids. Germline assignment: CDR1 SGHTA and CDR2 FQGNSA. Written as DNA, the CDR3 is TGCGCCAGCAGCCCGGGACAGGGCAACGAGCAGTACTTC. As protein: CASSPGQGNEQYF.

At least ten counts were recorded for this clonotype. The gene calls are TRBV11-2 and TRBJ1-3; D uncertain. The CDR3 spans 12 residues. Deletions cut 2 bases from V and 7 bases from J, with 6 bases between. CDR1 and CDR2 from the germline V gene are SGHAT and FQNNGV. The CDR3: CASSLFPNTIYF. The DNA for the CDR3 is TGTGCCAGCAGCTTATTCCCCAACACCATATATTTT.

This clonotype was observed a handful of times. The gene calls are TRBV19 and TRBJ2-1, with 9 bases lining up with TRBD2. CDR1 is LNHDA, CDR2 SQIVND, per germline (reference sequence). V shed 1 base and J 4 bases; nucleotides not matched to a gene: 17. The CDR3 is made up of 20 amino acids. CDR3 bases: TGTGCCAGTAGTATAGTCCTTCTCTCTAGCGGGGAGGGCCCTTACAATGAGCAGTTCTTC. Residues: CASSIVLLSSGEGPYNEQFF.

This chain uses TRBV20-1 with TRBJ2-7; 7 bases agree with TRBD2. CDR1 is DFQATT and CDR2 is SNEGSKA in the germline V gene (reference sequence). There are 15 residues in the CDR3. The V segment lost 6 bases and the J segment 4 bases; nucleotides outside the gene matches: 15. CDR3 loop: CSARSPAGDLYEQYF. Here the CDR3 DNA reads TGCAGTGCCCGAAGCCCCGCGGGGGACTTATACGAGCAGTACTTC.

This clonotype has ten or more counts. V is TRBV28 and J is TRBJ1-2, with TRBD1 as a possible D gene (6 bases). The V end was cut by 7 bases, the J end by 8 bases, with 17 bases between. This CDR3 region has 13 residues. CDR1 and CDR2 (germline): MDHEN, SYDVKM. This CDR3 reads CASTSRGASGYTF. As DNA, the CDR3 is TGTGCCAGCACAAGCCGGGGGGCGTCGGGCTACACCTTC.

This clonotype was detected ten times or more. This chain connects TRBV7-9 to TRBJ2-1; 8 bases are a match to TRBD2. The CDR3 is 17 residues long. Germline trimming cut 5 bases from V and 3 bases from J; bases unmatched to any gene: 12. Germline V gives CDR1 SEHNR, CDR2 FQNEAQ (reference sequence). CDR3 in DNA: TGTGCCAGCAGCCCACTCACGTCAGCGGGAGACTACAATGAGCAGTTCTTC. Amino acids: CASSPLTSAGDYNEQFF.

In this sample, this clonotype turned up a few times. This chain connects TRBV7-2 to TRBJ2-3, with D hard to call. The CDR3 has 15 amino acids. Germline CDR1 reads SGHTA; CDR2 reads FQGNSA. V was pared by 5 bases and J by 0 bases, with 12 bases between. CDR3 sequence reads: CASSPRAVSTDTQYF. The CDR3 DNA follows: TGTGCCAGCAGCCCAAGGGCGGTAAGCACAGATACGCAGTATTTT.

In its sample, this clonotype was seen many times. V gene TRBV7-9 combines with J gene TRBJ2-7; the D is unclear. The CDR3 is 14 residues long. Germline values: CDR1 SEHNR, CDR2 FQNEAQ (reference sequence). V lost 9 bases and J 0 bases, leaving 15 bases between the germline ends. CDR3 in amino acids: CASGRAISSYEQYF. The CDR3 region has the DNA TGTGCCAGTGGTAGGGCGATAAGCTCCTACGAGCAGTACTTC. Full variable domain (outside the CDR3, taken from reference TRBV7-9 and TRBJ2-7): DTGVSQNPRHKITKRGQNVTFRCDPISEHNRLYWYRQTLGQGPEFLTYFQNEAQLEKSRLLSDRFSAERPKGSFSTLEIQRTEQGDSAMYLCASGRAISSYEQYFGPGTRLTVT.

This clonotype appeared many times. V usage is TRBV20-1 and J usage is TRBJ1-1; perhaps TRBD1 as D (6 bases). Between the trimmed V and J ends, which lost 6 bases and 1 base, there was a span of 21 bases. Germline V gives CDR1 DFQATT, CDR2 SNEGSKA (reference sequence). CDR3 length equals 16 residues. CDR3 coding DNA: TGCAGTGCGGGAGAGGTTCGGGGACACAAGAACACTGAAGCTTTCTTT. Residues: CSAGEVRGHKNTEAFF.

This clonotype was picked up many times. The rearrangement links TRBV7-2 to TRBJ2-3; D might be TRBD2 (7 bases). Germline V gives CDR1 SGHTA, CDR2 FQGNSA. The CDR3 covers 15 residues. V gave up 0 bases and J gave up 8 bases, with 15 bases separating them. The CDR3 region is CASSLALAGEGTQYF. The DNA of the CDR3 is TGTGCCAGCAGCTTAGCGTTGGCAGGGGAGGGTACGCAGTATTTT.

The chain links TRBV14 to TRBJ2-3; D gene uncertain. The CDR3 length is 14 residues. Germline CDR1 and CDR2: SGHDN and FVKESK. V was cut by 0 bases and J by 11 bases, with 15 bases left in between. The CDR3 protein is CASSQDLVSTRQYF. The CDR3 DNA reads as TGTGCCAGCAGCCAAGACCTCGTTTCGACCAGGCAGTATTTT.

In this sample, this clonotype turned up many times. The rearrangement links TRBV4-3 to TRBJ2-5, with 7 bases lining up with TRBD2. The germline V gene has CDR1 LGHNA and CDR2 YSLEER. J lost 4 bases, V lost 0 bases, and 8 bases had no gene match. The CDR3 is made up of 16 amino acids. In DNA form, the CDR3 reads TGCGCCAGCAGCCAAGAATCGGGAGGAGGAGGAGAGACCCAGTACTTC. This gives the protein CASSQESGGGGETQYF.

CDR3 nucleotide sequence: TGTGCCAGCAGCCAAGACCTCGGGGGTTTGGGTCAGCCCCAGCATTTT. This sequence encodes CASSQDLGGLGQPQHF. J is TRBJ1-5 and V is TRBV3-1; tentative D call: TRBD1 (5 bases). V dropped 0 bases and J dropped 6 bases, with 15 bases sitting between them. The CDR3 covers 16 residues. Germline V gene lookup returns CDR1 LGHDT and CDR2 YNNKEL (reference sequence). Variable domain in full (rest from reference TRBV3-1 and TRBJ1-5): DTAVSQTPKYLVTQMGNDKSIKCEQNLGHDTMYWYKQDSKKFLKIMFSYNNKELIINETVPNRFSPKSPDKAHLNLHINSLELGDSAVYFCASSQDLGGLGQPQHFGDGTRLSIL.

This clonotype has ten or more counts. This chain uses TRBV6-1 with TRBJ1-2; no clear D. V was trimmed by 10 bases and J by 3 bases, leaving 24 bases between them. Per germline, CDR1 MNHNS and CDR2 SASEGT. The CDR3 is 16 residues long. CDR3 nucleotides: TGTGCCATACAGCACCCTGGGCCTTCAGCGGACTATGGCTACACCTTC. It translates to CAIQHPGPSADYGYTF.

This chain's CDR3 is CASRPHRAEKLFF. The CDR3 region has the DNA TGTGCCAGCAGACCTCATCGTGCGGAAAAACTGTTTTTT. V is TRBV28 and J is TRBJ1-4, with unresolved D. The V end was cut by 6 bases, the J end by 8 bases, with 13 bases between. The CDR3 consists of 13 residues. Germline V gives CDR1 MDHEN, CDR2 SYDVKM. The whole variable domain, remainder taken from reference TRBV28 and TRBJ1-4, is DVKVTQSSRYLVKRTGEKVFLECVQDMDHENMFWYRQDPGLGLRLIYFSYDVKMKEKGDIPEGYSVSREKKERFSLILESASTNQTSMYLCASRPHRAEKLFFGSGTQLSVL.

This clonotype has a count of ten or more. The genes are TRBV28 and TRBJ2-7, with 13 bases matching TRBD2. Trimming removed 7 bases from V and 5 bases from J; junction bases left unmatched: 8. The CDR3 covers 15 residues. Per the germline V gene, CDR1 is MDHEN and CDR2 is SYDVKM. Here the CDR3 DNA reads TGTGCCAGCAACGAACTAGCGGGAGGGCCCCACGAGCAGTACTTC. This codes for CASNELAGGPHEQYF.

The rearrangement joins TRBV18 to TRBJ2-1; D unclear. The germline V gene encodes CDR1 KGHSH and CDR2 LQKENI. This CDR3 spans 15 amino acids. The germline V and J ends were trimmed by 2 bases and 0 bases, with 8 bases remaining between them. CDR3 nucleotide sequence: TGTGCCAGCTCACCAGTAGGAAGCTCCTACAATGAGCAGTTCTTC. Translated: CASSPVGSSYNEQFF.

This clonotype has more than one count but fewer than ten. V and J are TRBV6-2 or TRBV6-3 and TRBJ1-5; TRBD1 matches 7 bases. The CDR3 loop spans 14 amino acids. V shed 2 bases, J shed 7 bases, and the junction held 5 bases outside the gene matches. Germline V CDR1 and CDR2: MNHEY, SVGEGT. Here the CDR3 DNA reads TGTGCCAGCAGTTACGGGAACAGGGGACAGCCCCAGCATTTT. It encodes CASSYGNRGQPQHF.

This clonotype was recorded at least ten times. The gene calls are TRBV7-2 and TRBJ2-5; 14 nucleotides agree with TRBD2. J lost 7 bases, V lost 7 bases, and 8 bases had no gene match. CDR1 is SGHTA and CDR2 is FQGNSA in the germline V gene. The CDR3 is 15 amino acids. CDR3 in DNA: TGTGCCAGCACCCCGACTAGCGGGAGGGCAGCGACCCAGTACTTC. Its protein is CASTPTSGRAATQYF.

This clonotype was recorded many times. This chain uses TRBV24-1 with TRBJ2-1; 9 bases match TRBD1. Germline loops: CDR1 KGHDR, CDR2 SFDVKD. The CDR3 length is 16 residues. The V gene end was trimmed by 0 bases and the J gene end by 5 bases; junction bases not matched to a gene: 4. This chain's CDR3 is CATSDLLGQGNNEQFF. The CDR3 bases are TGTGCCACCAGTGATTTGTTGGGACAGGGAAACAATGAGCAGTTCTTC.